The present TCR beta chain was sequenced within a study of shared clonotypes between healthy human individuals. Broader study findings: Sequencing of the sorted subsets was shown by rarefaction to be incomplete despite large depth. Few donors limited the genetic and exposure-history diversity represented.

At the deep level, the assay was run. Measured with immunoSEQ multiplex PCR; TCRdb has only the in-frame clones, and not every one. This table has around 700,000 clones, roughly 72% appearing once. Deletions cut 6 bases from V and 3 bases from J, with 8 bases between. The CDR3 has 12 amino acids. CDR1 is MDHEN and CDR2 is SYDVKM in the germline V gene. As regards this clone: The antigen is not known. Additional DNA sequences in this sample encode the identical CDR3.

This TCR was sampled from a woman in her 30s in good health. The chain links TRBV28 to TRBJ1-2; D unresolved. Sequenced: memory CD4+ T cells sorted from blood. The subset here: CD45RA-negative fraction. The DNA for the CDR3 is TGTGCCAGCAGCCTTCTTGACTATGGCTACACCTTC. Protein product: CASSLLDYGYTF.